This record looks at one TCR beta chain sequence and its context. The germline V gene encodes CDR1 MDHEN and CDR2 SYDVKM. V lost 5 bases and J lost 0, with 13 bases in between. The CDR3 sequence is 15 residues long. This sample is part of a study of CD8 T cells in Susac syndrome. Random-hexamer reverse transcription was applied to about 0.5 to 1 ug RNA. TCRdb used MiXCR to reprocess the immunoSEQ multiplex PCR reads, holding one entry per CDR3 protein. Counted here are roughly 100,000 distinct CDR3 sequences, about 94% occurring once; the ten biggest clones make up about 0.29%. Patients having Susac syndrome satisfied recently defined diagnostic criteria for definite or probable disease.

The rearrangement links TRBV28 to TRBJ1-2, with D possibly matching TRBD1 (5 bases). This sequence originates from a human donor with Susac syndrome. The sample taken for sequencing was CD4+ T cells from PBMCs. Written as DNA, the CDR3 is TGTGCCAGCAGTAGCCACGGGGCTACTAACTATGGCTACACCTTC. Translated, it gives CASSSHGATNYGYTF.